Listed below are T cell receptor beta chains from one sample, sequenced in a study of vaccination and CD4 T cells after COVID-19. Each CDR3 protein gets one entry after TCRdb re-called the PCR reads with MiXCR. The sample lists about 21,000 distinct CDR3 sequences; around half were seen once. Their cognate antigens are unknown. This material consisted of CD4+ T cells from blood, cultured in vitro, taken after SARS-CoV-2 vaccination. These TCRs come from a human donor who had recovered from COVID-19. Each CDR3 is given with its conserved first and last residue. The D gene is left open where the match is weak. Rows may omit the clone size; those that give it use once, few, many or a size class.

>TRBJ2-5|TRBD1|few|TRBV10-3
TGTGCCACACGCGAGGGGGCGAAAGAGACCCAGTACTTC
CATREGAKETQYF
>TRBJ1-1|TRBD1|few|TRBV6-2/TRBV6-3
TGTGCCAGCAGTTCCAACAGGGGTTCGAACACTGAAGCTTTCTTT
CASSSNRGSNTEAFF
>TRBJ1-1|-|-|TRBV11-3
TGTGCCAGCAGCTTAGGGGACTACATGAACACTGAAGCTTTCTTT
CASSLGDYMNTEAFF
>TRBJ2-7|TRBD1|-|TRBV5-4
TGTGCCAGCAGCTGGGGGGACAGGGGCTACGAGCAGTACTTC
CASSWGDRGYEQYF
>TRBJ2-1|-|-|TRBV29-1
TGCAGCGTTGTCCGGACTCCAACCTACAATGAGCAGTTCTTC
CSVVRTPTYNEQFF
>TRBJ2-3|-|-|TRBV6-1
TGTGCCAGCAGTGAACCAACGGGGACGCAGTATTTT
CASSEPTGTQYF
>TRBJ1-2|-|-|TRBV18
TGTGCCAGCTCAGCAGGGCCCACTAACTATGGCTACACCTTC
CASSAGPTNYGYTF
>TRBJ2-3|TRBD1|once|TRBV24-1
TGTGCCACCAGACCGTCTCCAGGACAGGGGGTTCGAGTAGGAGATACGCAGTATTTT
CATRPSPGQGVRVGDTQYF
>TRBJ1-6|-|-|TRBV9
TGTGCCAGCAGCGTAGCTTTGGGTGAGGAGGATTCACCCCTCCACTTT
CASSVALGEEDSPLHF
>TRBJ2-3|-|-|TRBV11-2
TGTGCCAGCAGCCTGAACACAGATGCGCAGTATTTT
CASSLNTDAQYF
>TRBJ1-5|-|few|TRBV18
TGTGCCAGCTCACCACTGGGCACGGATAGCAATCAGCCCCAGCATTTT
CASSPLGTDSNQPQHF